This T cell receptor beta chain was obtained from a study of OX40 agonist ivuxolimab in advanced cancers. Study-level findings and limits: Expanded clones belonging to CD8+ T cells outnumbered, on average, those of CD4+.

The trim removed 6 bases at V and 6 bases at J, leaving 4 bases unmatched. Germline values: CDR1 MNHEY, CDR2 SMNVEV (reference sequence). The CDR3 loop spans 14 amino acids. TCRdb keeps only in-frame clones here, not all; method: immunoSEQ multiplex PCR. The data hold approximately 23,000 clones, with roughly 88% observed a single time. Comments on this clone: Its cognate antigen is unknown.

The J gene is TRBJ2-1, the V gene TRBV27, with 11 positions matching TRBD2. Sequencing was performed on CD4+ or CD8+ T cells sorted from blood, taken in a trial of the OX40 agonist ivuxolimab. The receptor was derived from an adult with an advanced solid tumor such as melanoma, head and neck, liver or kidney cancer. The DNA of the CDR3 is TGTGCCAGCAGCCTAGCGGGAGGAGGCAATGAGCAGTTCTTC. Translated, it gives CASSLAGGGNEQFF.